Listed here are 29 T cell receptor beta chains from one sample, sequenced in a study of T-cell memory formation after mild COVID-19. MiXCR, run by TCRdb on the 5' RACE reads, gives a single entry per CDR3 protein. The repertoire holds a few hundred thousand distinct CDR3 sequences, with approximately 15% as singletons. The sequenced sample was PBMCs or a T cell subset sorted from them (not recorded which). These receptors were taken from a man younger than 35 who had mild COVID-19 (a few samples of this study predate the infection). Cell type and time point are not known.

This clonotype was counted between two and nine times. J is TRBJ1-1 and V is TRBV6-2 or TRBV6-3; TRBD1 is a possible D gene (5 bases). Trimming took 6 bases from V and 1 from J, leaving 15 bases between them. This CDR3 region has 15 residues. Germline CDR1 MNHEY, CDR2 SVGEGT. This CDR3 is CASRFWSGGNTEAFF. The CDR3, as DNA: TGTGCCAGCAGGTTTTGGAGCGGGGGGAACACTGAAGCTTTCTTT.

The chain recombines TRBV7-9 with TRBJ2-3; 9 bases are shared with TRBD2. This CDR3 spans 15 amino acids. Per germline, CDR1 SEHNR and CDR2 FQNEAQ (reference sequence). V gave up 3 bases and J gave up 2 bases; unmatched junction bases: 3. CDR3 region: CASSFTSGLTDTQYF. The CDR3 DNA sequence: TGTGCCAGCAGCTTTACTAGCGGGCTCACAGATACGCAGTATTTT.

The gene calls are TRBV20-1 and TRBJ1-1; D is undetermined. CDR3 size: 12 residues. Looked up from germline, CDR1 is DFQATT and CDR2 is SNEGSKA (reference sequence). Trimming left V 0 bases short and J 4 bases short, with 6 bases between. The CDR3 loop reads CSARDGTTEAFF. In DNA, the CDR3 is TGCAGTGCTAGAGACGGTACCACTGAAGCTTTCTTT.

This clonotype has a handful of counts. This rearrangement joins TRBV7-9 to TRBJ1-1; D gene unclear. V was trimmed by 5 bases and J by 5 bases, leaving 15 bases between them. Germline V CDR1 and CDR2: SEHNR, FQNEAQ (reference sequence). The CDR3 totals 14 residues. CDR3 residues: CASSPERSITEAFF. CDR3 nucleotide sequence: TGTGCCAGCAGCCCCGAAAGGAGTATAACTGAAGCTTTCTTT.

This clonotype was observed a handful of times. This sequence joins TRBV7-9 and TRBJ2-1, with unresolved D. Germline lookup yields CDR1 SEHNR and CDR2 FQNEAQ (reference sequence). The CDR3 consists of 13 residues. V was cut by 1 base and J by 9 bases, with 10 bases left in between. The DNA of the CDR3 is TGTGCCAGCAGCTTAGGTTCGGGTGGTGAGCAGTTCTTC. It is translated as CASSLGSGGEQFF.

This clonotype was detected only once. As DNA, the CDR3 is TGTGCCAGCTCACCGTCAGGGGACTACGAGCAGTACGTC. Encoded protein: CASSPSGDYEQYV. V is TRBV18 and J is TRBJ2-7, with D tentatively TRBD1 (6 bases). Trimming removed 3 bases at V and 3 bases at J, with 9 bases between. This CDR3 has 13 amino acids. Germline loops: CDR1 KGHSH, CDR2 LQKENI.

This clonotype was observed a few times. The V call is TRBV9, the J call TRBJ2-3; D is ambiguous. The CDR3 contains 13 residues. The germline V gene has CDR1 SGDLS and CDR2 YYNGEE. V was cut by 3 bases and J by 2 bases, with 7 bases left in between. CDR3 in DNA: TGTGCCAGCAGCGCCCTTCTCACAGATACGCAGTATTTT. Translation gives CASSALLTDTQYF.

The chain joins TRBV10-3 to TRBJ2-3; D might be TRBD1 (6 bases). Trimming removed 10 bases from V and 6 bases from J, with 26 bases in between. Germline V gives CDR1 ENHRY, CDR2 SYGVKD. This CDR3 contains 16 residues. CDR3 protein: CATAGVPGDHLDTQYF. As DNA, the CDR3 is TGTGCCACCGCAGGGGTTCCCGGGGACCACTTGGATACGCAGTATTTT.

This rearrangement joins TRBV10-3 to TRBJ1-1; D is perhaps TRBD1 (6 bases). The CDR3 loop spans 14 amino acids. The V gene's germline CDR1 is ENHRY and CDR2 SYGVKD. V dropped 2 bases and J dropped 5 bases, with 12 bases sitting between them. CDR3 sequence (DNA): TGTGCCATCAGTGAGGGGGGGGCCGGAACTGAAGCTTTCTTT. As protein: CAISEGGAGTEAFF.

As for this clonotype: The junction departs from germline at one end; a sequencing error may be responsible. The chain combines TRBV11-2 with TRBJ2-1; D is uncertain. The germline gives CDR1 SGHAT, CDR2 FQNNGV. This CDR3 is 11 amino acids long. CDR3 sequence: CASSKGPDCVF. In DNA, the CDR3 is TGTGCCAGCAGCAAAGGACCCGATTGTGTCTTC.

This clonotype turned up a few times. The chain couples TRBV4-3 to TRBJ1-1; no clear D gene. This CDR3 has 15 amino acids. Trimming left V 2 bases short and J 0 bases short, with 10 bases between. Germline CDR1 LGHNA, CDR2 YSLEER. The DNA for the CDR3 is TGCGCCAGCAGCCAATCGCTGCTCATGAACACTGAAGCTTTCTTT. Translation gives CASSQSLLMNTEAFF.

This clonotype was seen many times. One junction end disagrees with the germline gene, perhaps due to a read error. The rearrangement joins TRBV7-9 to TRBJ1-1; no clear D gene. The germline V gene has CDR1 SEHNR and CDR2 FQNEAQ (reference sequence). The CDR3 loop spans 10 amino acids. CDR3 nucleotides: TGCGCCAGCAGCGGAAATGAAGCTTTCTTT. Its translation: CASSGNEAFF.

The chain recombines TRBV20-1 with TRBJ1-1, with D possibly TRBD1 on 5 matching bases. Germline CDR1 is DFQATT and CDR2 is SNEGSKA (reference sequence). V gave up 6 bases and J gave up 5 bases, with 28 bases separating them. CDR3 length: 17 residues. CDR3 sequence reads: CSAPPEDGSGWGTEAFF. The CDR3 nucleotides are TGCAGTGCCCCCCCGGAGGACGGCTCGGGTTGGGGGACTGAAGCTTTCTTT.

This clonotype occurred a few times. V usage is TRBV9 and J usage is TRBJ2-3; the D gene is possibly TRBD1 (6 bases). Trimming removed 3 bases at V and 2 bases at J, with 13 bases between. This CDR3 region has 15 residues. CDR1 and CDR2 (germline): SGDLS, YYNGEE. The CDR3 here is CASSASTGYTDTQYF. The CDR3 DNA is TGTGCCAGCAGCGCGTCGACAGGCTACACAGATACGCAGTATTTT.

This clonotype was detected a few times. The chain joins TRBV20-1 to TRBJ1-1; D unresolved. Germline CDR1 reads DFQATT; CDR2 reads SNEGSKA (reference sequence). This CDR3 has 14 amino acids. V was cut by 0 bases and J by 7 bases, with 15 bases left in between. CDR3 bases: TGCAGTGCTAGAGACACCGGGCCCCAAGGTGAAGCTTTCTTT. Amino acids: CSARDTGPQGEAFF.

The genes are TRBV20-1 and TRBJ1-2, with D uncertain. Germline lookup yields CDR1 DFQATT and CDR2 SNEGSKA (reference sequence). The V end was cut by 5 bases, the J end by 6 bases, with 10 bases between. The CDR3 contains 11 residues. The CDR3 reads CSALDGDGYTF. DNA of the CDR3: TGCAGTGCTTTAGACGGGGATGGCTACACCTTC.

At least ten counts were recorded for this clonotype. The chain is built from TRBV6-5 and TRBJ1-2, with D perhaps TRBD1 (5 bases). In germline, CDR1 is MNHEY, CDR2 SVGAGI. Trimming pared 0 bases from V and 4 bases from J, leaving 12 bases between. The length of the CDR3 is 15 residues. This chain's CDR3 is CASSYSGARAYGYTF. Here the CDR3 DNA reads TGTGCCAGCAGTTACTCCGGGGCACGAGCCTATGGCTACACCTTC.

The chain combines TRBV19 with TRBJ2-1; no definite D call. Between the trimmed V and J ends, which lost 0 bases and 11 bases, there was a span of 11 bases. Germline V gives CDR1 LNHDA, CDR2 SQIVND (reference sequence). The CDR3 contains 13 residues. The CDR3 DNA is TGTGCCAGTAGTATAGATCGGATCTCCAAGCAGTTCTTC. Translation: CASSIDRISKQFF.

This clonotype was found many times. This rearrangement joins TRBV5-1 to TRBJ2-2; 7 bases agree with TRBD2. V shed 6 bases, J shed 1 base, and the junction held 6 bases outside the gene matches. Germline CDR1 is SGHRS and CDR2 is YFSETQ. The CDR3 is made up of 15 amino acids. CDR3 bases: TGCGCCAGCACCCGGGCTAGCGGGAACACCGGGGAGCTGTTTTTT. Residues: CASTRASGNTGELFF.

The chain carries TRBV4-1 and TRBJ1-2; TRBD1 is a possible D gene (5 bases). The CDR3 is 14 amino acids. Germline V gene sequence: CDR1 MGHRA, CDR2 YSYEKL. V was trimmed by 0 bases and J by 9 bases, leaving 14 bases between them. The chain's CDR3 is CASSQDWGEGSYTF. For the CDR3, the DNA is TGCGCCAGCAGCCAAGATTGGGGGGAGGGTAGCTACACCTTC.

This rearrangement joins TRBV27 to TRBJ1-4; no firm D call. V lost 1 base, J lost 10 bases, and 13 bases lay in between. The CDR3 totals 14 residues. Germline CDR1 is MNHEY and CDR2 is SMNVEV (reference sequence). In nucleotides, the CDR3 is TGTGCCAGCAGTTTATTGGCAGTTACCGGAAAACTGTTTTTT. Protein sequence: CASSLLAVTGKLFF.

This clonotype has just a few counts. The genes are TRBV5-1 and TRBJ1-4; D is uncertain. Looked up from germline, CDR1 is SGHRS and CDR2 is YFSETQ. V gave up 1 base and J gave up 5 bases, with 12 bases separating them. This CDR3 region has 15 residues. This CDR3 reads CASSLTGKPNEKLFF. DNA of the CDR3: TGCGCCAGCAGCTTGACCGGGAAGCCAAATGAAAAACTGTTTTTT.

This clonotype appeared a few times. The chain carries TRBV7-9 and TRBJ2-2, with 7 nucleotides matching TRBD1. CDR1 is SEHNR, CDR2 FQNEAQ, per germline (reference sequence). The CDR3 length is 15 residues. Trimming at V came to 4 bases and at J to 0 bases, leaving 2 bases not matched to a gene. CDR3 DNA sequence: TGTGCCAGCAGCTCTCAGGGGGCGAACACCGGGGAGCTGTTTTTT. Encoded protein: CASSSQGANTGELFF.

The CDR3 sequence is CASSPTGTGVHNEQFF. The CDR3 DNA reads TGTGCCAGCAGTCCAACCGGGACAGGGGTCCACAATGAGCAGTTCTTC. V and J are TRBV6-5 and TRBJ2-1; 10 bases map to TRBD1. Germline values: CDR1 MNHEY, CDR2 SVGAGI. The junction had 9 bases not matched to a gene; V was cut back by 5 bases and J by 5 bases. The CDR3 consists of 16 residues.

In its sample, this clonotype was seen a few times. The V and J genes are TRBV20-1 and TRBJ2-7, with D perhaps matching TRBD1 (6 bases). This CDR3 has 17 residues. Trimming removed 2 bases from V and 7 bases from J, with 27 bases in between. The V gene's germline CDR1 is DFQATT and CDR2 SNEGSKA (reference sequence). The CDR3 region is CSARTIGGRRRLGEQYF. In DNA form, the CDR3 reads TGCAGTGCTAGAACCATTGGGGGCAGGAGACGGCTAGGGGAGCAGTACTTC.

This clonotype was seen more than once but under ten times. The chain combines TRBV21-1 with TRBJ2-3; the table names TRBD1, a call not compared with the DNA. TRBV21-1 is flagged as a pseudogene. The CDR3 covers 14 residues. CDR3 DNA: TGTGCCAGCAGCACAACAGGGAGCCCAGATACGCAGTATTTT. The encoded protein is CASSTTGSPDTQYF.

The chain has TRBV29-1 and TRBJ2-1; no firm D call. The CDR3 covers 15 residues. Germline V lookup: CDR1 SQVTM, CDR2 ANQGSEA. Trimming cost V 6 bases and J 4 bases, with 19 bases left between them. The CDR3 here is CSVSFIYDGYNEQFF. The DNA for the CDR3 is TGCAGCGTCTCATTCATCTATGACGGGTACAATGAGCAGTTCTTC.

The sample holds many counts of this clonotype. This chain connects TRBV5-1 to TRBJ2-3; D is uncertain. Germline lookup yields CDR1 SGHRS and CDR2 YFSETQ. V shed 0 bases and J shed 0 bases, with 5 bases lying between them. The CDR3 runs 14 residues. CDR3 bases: TGCGCCAGCAGCTTGGAGCCTAGCACAGATACGCAGTATTTT. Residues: CASSLEPSTDTQYF.

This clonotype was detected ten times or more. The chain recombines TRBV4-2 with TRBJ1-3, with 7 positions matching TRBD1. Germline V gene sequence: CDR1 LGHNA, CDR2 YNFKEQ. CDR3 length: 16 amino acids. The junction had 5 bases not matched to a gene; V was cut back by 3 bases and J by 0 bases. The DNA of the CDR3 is TGTGCCAGCAGCCACCGGGACAGCCCCTCTGGAAACACCATATATTTT. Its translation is CASSHRDSPSGNTIYF.